A selection of T cell receptor beta chains follows, all from one sample in a study of cytomegalovirus exposure and HLA in healthy donors. Some clones are missing from TCRdb's copy, which holds only in-frame ones; the method was immunoSEQ multiplex PCR. The data show about 110,000 clones, with 78% seen just once and roughly 1.2% held by the top ten. Specimen: PBMCs. The receptor source for this set is a man in his thirties or forties in good health and CMV-seronegative. Each CDR3 is given with its conserved first and last residue. A D gene is named only where the DNA matches it firmly. Expanded clones are given a class, and other clones once, few, many or no size at all.

D gene	clone size	V gene	J gene	CDR3 DNA	CDR3 protein
NA	NA	TRBV11-3	TRBJ2-5	TGTGCCAGCAGCCTGCAGGGAGGAGGGGAGAAAGAGACCCAGTACTTC	CASSLQGGGEKETQYF
NA	few	TRBV5-4	TRBJ2-7	TGTGCCAGCAGCTATGACGAGGACGAGCAGTACTTC	CASSYDEDEQYF
NA	NA	TRBV10-2	TRBJ1-1	TGCGCCAGCATTCGAAGGGGGGAGGGCACTGAAGCTTTCTTT	CASIRRGEGTEAFF
TRBD2	NA	TRBV28	TRBJ2-5	TGTGCCAGCAGATTTCAGCGGGGGGGCCTAGAGACCCAGTACTTC	CASRFQRGGLETQYF
NA	once	TRBV6-1	TRBJ1-1	TGTGCCAGCAGTGAAGCGCTCGTGACAGTTCGAGCTTTCTTT	CASSEALVTVRAFF
NA	NA	TRBV7-8	TRBJ2-7	TGTGCCAGCAGCCCCAGGATACTTTACGAGCAGTACTTC	CASSPRILYEQYF
NA	NA	TRBV7-8	TRBJ2-7	TGTGCCAGCAGCTTAGGGGGTGGGGGCAGGGTGGTCAACGAGCAGTACTTC	CASSLGGGGRVVNEQYF
TRBD1	NA	TRBV19	TRBJ2-5	TGTGCCAGCGCGGACAGGGTGAGAGAGACCCAGTACTTC	CASADRVRETQYF
TRBD2	NA	TRBV6-1	TRBJ2-1	TGTGCCAGCATGGGCCTAGCGGGAGGGCCGCGTGAGCAGTTCTTC	CASMGLAGGPREQFF
TRBD1	NA	TRBV6-4	TRBJ1-4	TGTGCCAGCAGTGTTGGGACAGGTGAAAAACTGTTTTTT	CASSVGTGEKLFF
NA	NA	TRBV4-3	TRBJ2-7	TGCGCCAGCAGCCAATACACCGGGGCCTACGAGCAGTACTTC	CASSQYTGAYEQYF
NA	NA	TRBV25-1	TRBJ2-4	TGTGCCAGCAGTGATAGGGACACCCTCACCAAAAACATTCAGTACTTC	CASSDRDTLTKNIQYF
NA	NA	TRBV5-6	TRBJ2-7	TGTGCCAGCAGCAACCCGGACTCTGGACCATACGAGCAGTACTTC	CASSNPDSGPYEQYF
NA	NA	TRBV4-3	TRBJ2-3	TGCGCCAGCAGCCAAGCGAAGGGGTTCGCAGATACGCAGTATTTT	CASSQAKGFADTQYF
NA	once	TRBV11-2	TRBJ1-5	TGTGCCAGCAGCCTTGACAGGCTTAATCAGCCCCAGCATTTT	CASSLDRLNQPQHF
TRBD1	NA	TRBV19	TRBJ1-1	TGTGCCAGTAGTACCCCGGACAGGTACTACACTGAAGCTTTCTTT	CASSTPDRYYTEAFF
TRBD1	NA	TRBV7-6	TRBJ2-7	TGTGCCAGCAGCTGGGGACAGACCTACGAGCAGTACTTC	CASSWGQTYEQYF
TRBD1	NA	TRBV13	TRBJ2-2	TGTGCCAGCAGCATGGGACAGGGCGGCACCGGGGAGCTGTTTTTT	CASSMGQGGTGELFF
TRBD2	NA	TRBV9	TRBJ2-5	TGTGCCAGCAGCGTAAGCCCTAGCGGGAACCAAGAGACCCAGTACTTC	CASSVSPSGNQETQYF
TRBD1	NA	TRBV4-2	TRBJ2-7	TGTGCCAGCAGCCCCGGACAGGGCGTCTACGAGCAGTACTTC	CASSPGQGVYEQYF
NA	once	TRBV18	TRBJ1-3	TGTGCCAGCTCACCAACGGGGATACGCTCTGGAAACACCATATATTTT	CASSPTGIRSGNTIYF
NA	NA	TRBV30	TRBJ1-5	TGTGCCTGGAGTGTAACGGGCAGGGATCGGCCCCAGCATTTT	CAWSVTGRDRPQHF
TRBD1	NA	TRBV19	TRBJ1-1	TGTGCCAGTAGCAACAGACAGGGCAAAACTGAAGCTTTCTTT	CASSNRQGKTEAFF
TRBD1	NA	TRBV9	TRBJ2-3	TGTGCCAGCAGCGTAGAAGGGGGACAGGCTGATACGCAGTATTTT	CASSVEGGQADTQYF
NA	NA	TRBV5-1	TRBJ1-5	TGCGCCAGCAGCTTATCGGGAGGGGATCAGCCCCAGCATTTT	CASSLSGGDQPQHF
NA	NA	TRBV4-1	TRBJ2-7	TGCGCCAGCAGCCAAGAGGCAGGGTTTCTCTACGAGCAGTACTTC	CASSQEAGFLYEQYF
NA	NA	TRBV5-1	TRBJ2-3	TGCGCCAGCACTGGTCTCGGGGATACGCAGTATTTT	CASTGLGDTQYF
NA	NA	TRBV9	TRBJ2-7	TGTGCCAGCAGCGGGCCCGGAGAGGCCGAGCAGTACTTC	CASSGPGEAEQYF
TRBD2	NA	TRBV6-5	TRBJ2-3	TGTGCCTGTTCTTGGCGGGGGGGTACAGATACGCAGTATTTT	CACSWRGGTDTQYF
NA	NA	TRBV7-2	TRBJ2-1	TGTGCCAGCAGCTTATATTTCCAGGGCCTTGGTGAGCAGTTCTTC	CASSLYFQGLGEQFF
TRBD1	NA	TRBV11-2	TRBJ2-7	TGTGCCAGCAGCGACTGGGACAGCTACGAGCAGTACTTC	CASSDWDSYEQYF
TRBD1	NA	TRBV19	TRBJ2-7	TGTGCCAGTAGTTACCCGGGACAGGGCTACGAGCAGTACTTC	CASSYPGQGYEQYF
NA	few	TRBV19	TRBJ2-7	TGTGCCAGTAGTGACCAGCGAGCCTACGAGCAGTACTTC	CASSDQRAYEQYF
TRBD1	NA	TRBV4-1	TRBJ2-7	TGCGCCAGCAGTTCAATCGGGACAGGAACCTACGAGCAGTACTTC	CASSSIGTGTYEQYF
NA	NA	TRBV27	TRBJ1-1	TGTGCCAGCAGTTTATACCCCAAGGGGGGGCGAGGTGAAGCTTTCTTT	CASSLYPKGGRGEAFF
TRBD1	NA	TRBV2	TRBJ2-5	TGTGCCAGCAACCAGGACAGGGTAGTAGAGACCCAGTACTTC	CASNQDRVVETQYF
TRBD1	NA	TRBV5-1	TRBJ1-4	TGCGCCAGCAGCGCAGACAGGGCTTCGGGTAATGAAAAACTGTTTTTT	CASSADRASGNEKLFF
TRBD2	NA	TRBV10-2	TRBJ2-7	TGCGCCAGCAGGGCGGGGGGGTGGGTCGACGAGCAGTACTTC	CASRAGGWVDEQYF
TRBD1	NA	TRBV7-2	TRBJ1-4	TGTGCCAGCAGCTTATCAGACAGGGGGGGGGAAAAACTGTTTTTT	CASSLSDRGGEKLFF
NA	few	TRBV7-8	TRBJ1-3	TGTGCCAGCAGCTTACGCCGGCAGGGATTAGGAACCTCTGGAAACACCATATATTTT	CASSLRRQGLGTSGNTIYF
NA	NA	TRBV9	TRBJ2-3	TGTGCCAGCAGCGTTAGCGGTAGCACAGATACGCAGTATTTT	CASSVSGSTDTQYF
TRBD1	few	TRBV19	TRBJ2-7	TGTGCCAGTAGTAGGACAGGGGGCTCCTACGAGCAGTACTTC	CASSRTGGSYEQYF
TRBD1	NA	TRBV5-1	TRBJ1-4	TGCGCCAGCAGCTTGGCCGGGACAGGGGGTCTAACTAATGAAAAACTGTTTTTT	CASSLAGTGGLTNEKLFF
NA	NA	TRBV9	TRBJ2-7	TGTGCCAGCAGCGTAGGGACAGAGATATACGAGCAGTACTTC	CASSVGTEIYEQYF
NA	NA	TRBV15	TRBJ1-1	TGTGCCACCAGCAGAGATTGGACAGCGACGAACACTGAAGCTTTCTTT	CATSRDWTATNTEAFF
NA	few	TRBV28	TRBJ2-7	TGTGCCAGCAGCGGAGGCTCGGAGCAGTACTTC	CASSGGSEQYF